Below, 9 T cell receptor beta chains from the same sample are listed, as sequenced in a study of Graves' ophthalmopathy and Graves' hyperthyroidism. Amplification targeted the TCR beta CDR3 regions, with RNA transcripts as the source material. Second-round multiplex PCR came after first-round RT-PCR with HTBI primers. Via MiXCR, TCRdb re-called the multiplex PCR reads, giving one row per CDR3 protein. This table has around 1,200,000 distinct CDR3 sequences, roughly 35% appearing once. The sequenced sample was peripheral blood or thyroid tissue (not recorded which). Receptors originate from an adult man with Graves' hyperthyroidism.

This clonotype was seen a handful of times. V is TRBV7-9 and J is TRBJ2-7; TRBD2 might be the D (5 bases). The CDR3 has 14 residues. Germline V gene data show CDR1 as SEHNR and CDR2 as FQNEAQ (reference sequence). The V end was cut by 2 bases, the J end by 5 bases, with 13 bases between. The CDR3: CASSLTGSSDEQYF. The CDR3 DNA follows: TGTGCCAGCAGCTTAACGGGGTCGAGCGACGAGCAGTACTTC.

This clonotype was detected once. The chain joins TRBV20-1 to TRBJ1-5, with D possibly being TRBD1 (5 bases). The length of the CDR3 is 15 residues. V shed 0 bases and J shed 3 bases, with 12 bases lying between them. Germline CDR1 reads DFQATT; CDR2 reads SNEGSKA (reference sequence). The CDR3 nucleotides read TGCAGTGCTAGAGATATCGGGGCAAACAATCAGCCCCAGCATTTT. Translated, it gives CSARDIGANNQPQHF.

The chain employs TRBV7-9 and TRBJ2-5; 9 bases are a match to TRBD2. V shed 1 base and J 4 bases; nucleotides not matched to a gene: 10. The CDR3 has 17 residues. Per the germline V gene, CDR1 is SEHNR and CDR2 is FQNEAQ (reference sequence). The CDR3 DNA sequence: TGTGCCAGCAGCTTAGAACTAGCGGGTCTGGTCGTAGAGACCCAGTACTTC. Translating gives CASSLELAGLVVETQYF.

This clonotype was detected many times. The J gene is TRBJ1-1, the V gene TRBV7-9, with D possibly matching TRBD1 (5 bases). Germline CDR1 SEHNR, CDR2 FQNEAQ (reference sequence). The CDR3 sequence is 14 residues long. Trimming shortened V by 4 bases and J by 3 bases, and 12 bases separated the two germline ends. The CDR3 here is CASSSRRRDTEAFF. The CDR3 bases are TGTGCCAGCAGCTCGAGGCGCAGGGACACTGAAGCTTTCTTT.

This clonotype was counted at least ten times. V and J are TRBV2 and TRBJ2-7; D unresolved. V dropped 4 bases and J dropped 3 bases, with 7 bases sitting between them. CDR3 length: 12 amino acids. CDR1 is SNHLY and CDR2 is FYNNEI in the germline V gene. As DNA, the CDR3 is TGTGCCAGCAGTGTGTCCGACTACGAGCAGTACTTC. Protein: CASSVSDYEQYF.

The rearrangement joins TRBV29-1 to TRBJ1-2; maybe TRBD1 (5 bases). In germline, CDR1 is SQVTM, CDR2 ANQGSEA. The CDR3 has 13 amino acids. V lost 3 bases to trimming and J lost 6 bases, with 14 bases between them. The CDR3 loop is CSVDDMGENGYTF. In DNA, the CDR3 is TGCAGCGTTGACGACATGGGGGAGAATGGCTACACCTTC.

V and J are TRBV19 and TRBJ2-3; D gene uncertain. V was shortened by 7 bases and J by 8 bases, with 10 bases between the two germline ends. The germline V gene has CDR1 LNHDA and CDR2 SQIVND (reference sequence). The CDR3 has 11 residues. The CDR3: CASKEGGTQYF. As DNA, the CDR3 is TGTGCCAGTAAGGAAGGTGGTACGCAGTATTTT.

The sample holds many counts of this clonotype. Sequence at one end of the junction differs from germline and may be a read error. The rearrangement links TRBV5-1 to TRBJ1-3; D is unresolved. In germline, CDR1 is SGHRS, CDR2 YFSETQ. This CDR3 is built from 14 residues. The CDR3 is CASSLGDSGNTIYF. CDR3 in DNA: TGTGCCAGCAGCTTAGGCGACTCTGGAAACACCATATATTTT.

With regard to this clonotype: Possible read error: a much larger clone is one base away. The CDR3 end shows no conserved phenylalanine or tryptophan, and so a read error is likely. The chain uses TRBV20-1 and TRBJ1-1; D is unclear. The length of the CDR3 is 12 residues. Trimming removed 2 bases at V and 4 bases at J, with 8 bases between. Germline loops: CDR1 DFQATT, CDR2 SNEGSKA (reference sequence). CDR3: CSARSPGTEAFL. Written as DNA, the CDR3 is TGCAGTGCTAGATCCCCGGGCACTGAAGCTTTCCTT.